The clone carrying this T cell receptor (beta chain) was seen a single time. This record comes from a study of technical replicates of blood from a handful of donors. Some clones are missing from TCRdb's copy, which holds only in-frame ones; the method was immunoSEQ multiplex PCR. The profile covers about 87,000 clones, with about 95% appearing a single time and 0.34% taken by the ten largest. Germline V gives CDR1 LNHDA, CDR2 SQIVND (reference sequence). The CDR3 runs 14 residues. V shed 8 bases, J shed 2 bases, and the junction held 6 bases outside the gene matches. The clonotype was recovered from a human donor in good health. Sequencing input: T cells isolated from PBMCs. This rearrangement joins TRBV19 to TRBJ2-7; 10 bases are a match to TRBD2. This CDR3 reads CASRTSGNTYEQYF. CDR3 nucleotides: TGTGCCAGTCGTACTAGCGGGAATACCTACGAGCAGTACTTC.